The 9 T cell receptor beta chains reported below all come from one sample, sequenced in a study of a mutant IDH1 vaccine in newly diagnosed glioma. The repertoire was sequenced with immunoSEQ multiplex PCR; TCRdb's copy has only in-frame clones and lacks some. The repertoire holds some 64,000 clones, with around 84% as singletons. Time point here: week 11, during vaccination. Vaccination used 300 ug of mutant IDH1 20-mer peptide per dose, with topical imiquimod. Their target antigens are unknown. This material consisted of PBMCs, taken from a glioma patient whose treatment included an IDH1 peptide vaccine. Receptors originate from a woman aged 50 to 65 with glioma.

V gene TRBV19 combines with J gene TRBJ2-7; no clear D. Trimming stripped 1 base from V and 5 bases from J, with 6 bases between. CDR1 and CDR2 (germline): LNHDA, SQIVND (reference sequence). This CDR3 contains 12 residues. CDR3 in amino acids: CASSIAGNEQYF. In nucleotides, the CDR3 is TGTGCCAGTAGTATAGCAGGCAACGAGCAGTACTTC.

The chain combines TRBV9 with TRBJ2-1, with 7 bases fitting TRBD2. The CDR3 runs to 14 residues. Trimming at V came to 7 bases and at J to 5 bases, leaving 9 bases not matched to a gene. CDR1 SGDLS and CDR2 YYNGEE come from the germline V gene. The CDR3 here is CASSGGWGNNEQFF. Written as DNA, the CDR3 is TGTGCCAGCTCCGGGGGGTGGGGAAACAATGAGCAGTTCTTC.

The chain couples TRBV19 to TRBJ2-7, with D perhaps assigned TRBD1 or TRBD2 (5 bases each). V was shortened by 6 bases and J by 1 base, with 10 bases between the two germline ends. Germline CDR1 is LNHDA and CDR2 is SQIVND (reference sequence). The CDR3 consists of 13 residues. CDR3 amino acids: CASSPGQSYEQYF. In DNA, the CDR3 is TGTGCCAGTAGCCCGGGGCAGTCCTACGAGCAGTACTTC.

The chain uses TRBV5-4 and TRBJ1-1; D remains ambiguous. Trimming stripped 2 bases from V and 7 bases from J, with 15 bases between. The CDR3 spans 14 residues. CDR1 and CDR2 (germline): SGHNT, YYREEE (reference sequence). The CDR3 DNA is TGTGCCAGCAGCTTACCTACGACGGGAAGTGAAGCTTTCTTT. This sequence encodes CASSLPTTGSEAFF.

This clone appeared a single time. The chain employs TRBV18 and TRBJ1-1; D perhaps matches TRBD1 (5 bases). Germline V CDR1 and CDR2: KGHSH, LQKENI. The length of the CDR3 is 16 residues. V lost 0 bases, J lost 0 bases, and 11 bases lay in between. The CDR3 DNA is TGTGCCAGCTCACCACCGGGGAAAGGGGTGAACACTGAAGCTTTCTTT. As protein: CASSPPGKGVNTEAFF.

The chain employs TRBV7-9 and TRBJ2-5; 8 bases map to TRBD1. This CDR3 spans 13 amino acids. Losses at the gene ends were 5 bases for V and 5 bases for J; bases not matched to a gene: 4. Germline V gene sequence: CDR1 SEHNR, CDR2 FQNEAQ (reference sequence). The CDR3 spells CASSVDRGETQYF. The CDR3 DNA is TGTGCCAGCAGCGTCGACAGGGGTGAGACCCAGTACTTC.

CDR3 coding DNA: TGCAGCGTTGTATCGGCAGGGAGTGAAAAACTGTTTTTT. This gives the protein CSVVSAGSEKLFF. V gene TRBV29-1 combines with J gene TRBJ1-4; D might be TRBD1 (5 bases). V shed 4 bases and J shed 7 bases, with 13 bases lying between them. From germline, CDR1 is SQVTM and CDR2 ANQGSEA. The CDR3 totals 13 residues.

The chain links TRBV28 to TRBJ2-7, with D possibly matching TRBD2 (7 bases). Germline CDR1 MDHEN, CDR2 SYDVKM. This CDR3 has 16 residues. Trimming took off 5 bases at V and 3 bases at J, with 20 bases between the two ends. In nucleotides, the CDR3 is TGTGCCAGCAGTATCCCGGGGGCGGGGGTCCACTACGAGCAGTACTTC. Its protein is CASSIPGAGVHYEQYF.

This sequence joins TRBV27 and TRBJ1-2; 12 bases fit TRBD1. This CDR3 has 16 amino acids. J lost 7 bases, V lost 2 bases, and 8 bases had no gene match. CDR1 is MNHEY, CDR2 SMNVEV, per germline (reference sequence). The CDR3 spells CASSLGGQGATSGYTF. The CDR3 nucleotides read TGTGCCAGCAGTTTAGGGGGACAGGGGGCGACCTCTGGCTACACCTTC.